This T cell receptor beta chain was retrieved from a study of monozygotic twins with inflammatory bowel disease. For each CDR3 protein, TCRdb gives one entry from its re-call of the 5' RACE reads, without DNA. Its table lists fewer than 550,000 distinct CDR3 sequences. The germline V gene has CDR1 LGHDT and CDR2 YNNKEL (reference sequence). The CDR3 runs 14 residues. The source material was blood. The TCR sequence derives from a human donor with ulcerative colitis or Crohn's disease, or a healthy co-twin of an affected twin (not recorded which). The rearrangement joins TRBV3-1 to TRBJ1-1; there is no DNA to check the TCRdb D call of TRBD1. CDR3 sequence reads: CASSQLTGSTEAFF.